This TCR beta chain was observed in a study of blood T cell repertoires in COVID-19 (TCRdb year 2020). The study in broad terms: Samples covering the acute and convalescent phases of COVID-19 were provided by collaborators in the United States, Italy and Spain. The prospective study material was composed of cDNA or gDNA derived from T cells, B-cell-depleted T cells, or PBMCs. The dataset comprised deeply sampled blood TCRbeta repertoires from subjects exposed to, actively infected with, or recovered from COVID-19. A freely available public database, intended as a resource for researchers studying the immune response to SARS-CoV-2, is where the repertoires were released. The samples were drawn from the first 160 participants of the ongoing ImmuneRACE study and from 1,254 subjects provided by 6 global collaborators. A de-identified subject ID, COVID-19 status, age in years and sex were almost always included in the sample metadata. Where HLA class I and class II types were available, the types were taken from metadata supplied by the sample provider, not from assay-based typing. Study-wide findings and limitations: How much clinical and demographic metadata was included differed by source and by participant, and the metadata was provided uncurated.

Concerning this clone itself: Its target antigen remains unknown. One base away there is no much larger clone; base qualities are not given.

At one collaborating source in Seattle, patients were enrolled during active infection and were followed longitudinally through the course of disease. Collaborating institutions collected whole blood in K2EDTA tubes following their own protocols. Collaborator samples were shipped for TCRbeta analysis as frozen whole blood, isolated PBMCs, or DNA extracted from either sample type. The immunoSEQ Assay, a bias-controlled multiplex PCR, was used to amplify TCRbeta CDR3 regions from genomic DNA. From the authors' description of their analysis: The number of nucleated cells in each sample was estimated by amplification of reference gene primers within the assay. To quantify the absolute abundance of each unique TCRbeta CDR3 rearrangement, sequence reads were collapsed and filtered. For each sample, productive Simpson clonality was calculated as the square root of Simpson's diversity index over productive rearrangements. Imported from immuneACCESS, the table was reduced by TCRdb to in-frame sequences with V and J called. These copies leave out some clones; in studies compared against another copy, an unresolved V gene accounts for under half, and the cause of the remainder is not known. V and J calls and clone size are those listed in that table; D and trimming were worked out from the DNA. This sample is represented by 210,000 or so clones; 83% of them were singletons. Roughly 1.3% of the sample comes from the top ten.

The source material was peripheral blood. The receptor comes from a woman aged 30 to 39 with COVID-19, enrolled during active disease.

The DNA is as follows: TGTGCCTGGAGTTTGGGGAGCGGGGTAACTGCGGATACGCAGTATTTT. This is translated as CAWSLGSGVTADTQYF. The chain uses TRBV30 and TRBJ2-3; 7 central bases correspond to TRBD2. Looking up the germline V gene (reference sequence) yields CDR1 GTSNPN and CDR2 SVGIG. CDR3 length: 16 amino acids, cysteine to phenylalanine. Only the CDR3 DNA is retained, 48 bases long and in frame from the first base. V lost 2 bases and J lost 6 bases, and the count of bases not matched to a germline gene is 14.